This is a list of T cell receptor beta chains from one sample in a study of blood T cell repertoires in COVID-19. Sequencing used immunoSEQ multiplex PCR; TCRdb keeps in-frame clones, though not all of them. The table shows about 240,000 clones, with roughly 80% occurring only once. Sequenced sample: peripheral blood. The receptors originated from a woman under 30 with acute or convalescent COVID-19. The CDR3 runs from the conserved cysteine through the conserved F or W. Each record gives: J gene, clone size, D gene, V gene, CDR3 DNA, CDR3 protein. A D gene is named only where the DNA matches it firmly. Clone size is given for some rows only: seen once, a few or many times, or a class if the clone is expanded.

j_call: TRBJ1-2
clone_size: .
d_call: TRBD1
v_call: TRBV10-3
cdr3_nt: TGTGCCATCAGCGCCCAGGGGGCGTCTGATGGCTACACCTTC
cdr3_aa: CAISAQGASDGYTF

j_call: TRBJ2-3
clone_size: .
d_call: TRBD2
v_call: TRBV10-3
cdr3_nt: TGTGCCATCAGTGATCGGACTAGCGGGAGGGCAGATACGCAGTATTTT
cdr3_aa: CAISDRTSGRADTQYF

j_call: TRBJ2-6
clone_size: .
d_call: .
v_call: TRBV19
cdr3_nt: TGTGCCAGTAGTATCTTGTCCGGCTCTGGGGCCAACGTCCTGACTTTC
cdr3_aa: CASSILSGSGANVLTF

j_call: TRBJ1-4
clone_size: .
d_call: .
v_call: TRBV6-5
cdr3_nt: TGTGCCAGCAGAAGCCAGGGGTTGGCTAATGAAAAACTGTTTTTT
cdr3_aa: CASRSQGLANEKLFF

j_call: TRBJ1-1
clone_size: .
d_call: TRBD1
v_call: TRBV6-6
cdr3_nt: TGTGCCAGCAGTCAGACCGGGACAGGTTTCCTCCTTTACACTGAAGCTTTCTTT
cdr3_aa: CASSQTGTGFLLYTEAFF

j_call: TRBJ2-3
clone_size: once
d_call: TRBD2
v_call: TRBV18
cdr3_nt: TGTGCCAGCTCACACTTAACTAGCGGGAGTCCCCGTGTTACGCAGTATTTT
cdr3_aa: CASSHLTSGSPRVTQYF

j_call: TRBJ2-3
clone_size: .
d_call: .
v_call: TRBV12-3/TRBV12-4
cdr3_nt: TGTGCCAGCAGGGCTCGCACAGATACGCAGTATTTT
cdr3_aa: CASRARTDTQYF

j_call: TRBJ2-1
clone_size: .
d_call: .
v_call: TRBV4-3
cdr3_nt: TGCGCCAGCAGCCAACCGGACAGATACAATGAGCAGTTCTTC
cdr3_aa: CASSQPDRYNEQFF

j_call: TRBJ2-4
clone_size: .
d_call: TRBD1
v_call: TRBV28
cdr3_nt: TGTGCCAGCAGTCTTTGGACAGGACCCCCCAAAAACATTCAGTACTTC
cdr3_aa: CASSLWTGPPKNIQYF

j_call: TRBJ2-2
clone_size: .
d_call: TRBD2
v_call: TRBV6-6
cdr3_nt: TGTGCCAGCAGTGCGGTCCTAGCGGGAGGGTCCGGGGAGCTGTTTTTT
cdr3_aa: CASSAVLAGGSGELFF

j_call: TRBJ2-5
clone_size: few
d_call: .
v_call: TRBV5-4
cdr3_nt: TGTGCCAGCAGCTTGGGAGGGAGAGGCGAGACCCAGTACTTC
cdr3_aa: CASSLGGRGETQYF

j_call: TRBJ2-1
clone_size: .
d_call: .
v_call: TRBV4-1
cdr3_nt: TGCGCCAGCACCGGGGAGGATGAGCAGTTCTTC
cdr3_aa: CASTGEDEQFF

j_call: TRBJ2-1
clone_size: .
d_call: TRBD2
v_call: TRBV19
cdr3_nt: TGTGCCAGTAGTATAACAGCGGGAGGGCCCAATGAGCAGTTCTTC
cdr3_aa: CASSITAGGPNEQFF

j_call: TRBJ2-3
clone_size: .
d_call: .
v_call: TRBV29-1
cdr3_nt: TGCAGCGTCCACTCCAGCGCAGGCACAGATACGCAGTATTTT
cdr3_aa: CSVHSSAGTDTQYF

j_call: TRBJ1-2
clone_size: .
d_call: TRBD1
v_call: TRBV15
cdr3_nt: TGTGCCACCAGCACAGGGGGTTTCTATGGCTACACCTTC
cdr3_aa: CATSTGGFYGYTF

j_call: TRBJ2-7
clone_size: .
d_call: TRBD1
v_call: TRBV18
cdr3_nt: TGTGCCAGCTCACAAGACGGGACAGTGGGCTCCTACGAGCAGTACTTC
cdr3_aa: CASSQDGTVGSYEQYF

j_call: TRBJ1-2
clone_size: .
d_call: TRBD1
v_call: TRBV5-1
cdr3_nt: TGCGCCAGCAGCTTGGCCCCAGGGGGCGCTAACTATGGCTACACCTTC
cdr3_aa: CASSLAPGGANYGYTF

j_call: TRBJ2-1
clone_size: .
d_call: .
v_call: TRBV29-1
cdr3_nt: TGCAGCGTTATGGGCCCGATAAATGAGCAGTTCTTC
cdr3_aa: CSVMGPINEQFF

j_call: TRBJ2-5
clone_size: once
d_call: TRBD2
v_call: TRBV28
cdr3_nt: TGTGCCAGCAGTTTCGGACTAGCGGGAGGTCAAGAGACCCAGTACTTC
cdr3_aa: CASSFGLAGGQETQYF

j_call: TRBJ2-7
clone_size: .
d_call: .
v_call: TRBV7-2
cdr3_nt: TGTGCCAGCAGCTTAGTTTCTGTGATGGGGGCCGAGCAGTACTTC
cdr3_aa: CASSLVSVMGAEQYF

j_call: TRBJ1-5
clone_size: .
d_call: TRBD1
v_call: TRBV28
cdr3_nt: TGTGCCAGCAGTTTAAGGGGACAGTGGGAACCTCAGCCCCAGCATTTT
cdr3_aa: CASSLRGQWEPQPQHF

j_call: TRBJ1-3
clone_size: .
d_call: .
v_call: TRBV6-1
cdr3_nt: TGTGCCAGCAGTGAAGCTCGGTACTCTGGAAACACCATATATTTT
cdr3_aa: CASSEARYSGNTIYF

j_call: TRBJ2-1
clone_size: .
d_call: TRBD2
v_call: TRBV10-1
cdr3_nt: TGCGCCAGCAGTGAATCGGAACTAGCGGCCTACAATGAGCAGTTCTTC
cdr3_aa: CASSESELAAYNEQFF

j_call: TRBJ2-1
clone_size: .
d_call: TRBD2
v_call: TRBV3-1/TRBV3-2
cdr3_nt: TGTGCCAGCAGCCAGACTAGCGGGAGGGGTTCTGAGCAGTTCTTC
cdr3_aa: CASSQTSGRGSEQFF

j_call: TRBJ1-1
clone_size: .
d_call: TRBD1
v_call: TRBV12-3/TRBV12-4
cdr3_nt: TGTGCCAGCAGTTTCACAGGGGAGACTGAAGCTTTCTTT
cdr3_aa: CASSFTGETEAFF

j_call: TRBJ1-6
clone_size: few
d_call: .
v_call: TRBV12-5
cdr3_nt: TGTGCTAGTGGTTTGGGGCAGGGGTATAATTCACCCCTCCACTTT
cdr3_aa: CASGLGQGYNSPLHF

j_call: TRBJ2-1
clone_size: .
d_call: .
v_call: TRBV27
cdr3_nt: TGTGCCAGCAGTTTATCCGGGAGCCCGTACAATGAGCAGTTCTTC
cdr3_aa: CASSLSGSPYNEQFF

j_call: TRBJ2-1
clone_size: .
d_call: TRBD2
v_call: TRBV29-1
cdr3_nt: TGCAGCGCCCGTGTTGCGGGAGGGCCTGTCAGTGAGCAGTTCTTC
cdr3_aa: CSARVAGGPVSEQFF